This is a list of T cell receptor beta chains from one sample in a study of shared clonotypes between healthy human individuals. Produced via immunoSEQ multiplex PCR; TCRdb's table is partial and in-frame only. The table has 2 million to 2.5 million clones, approximately 90% seen once; the top ten hold around 0.38%. The sequencing sample was made of naive CD4+ T cells from PBMCs. Receptor source: a man between 18 and 35 years old in good health. Some clones in this sample may be carry-over from other donors' samples. The CDR3 runs from the conserved cysteine through the conserved F or W. Each record gives: J gene, D gene, V gene, CDR3 protein, CDR3 DNA. The D gene is left open where the match is weak.

TRBJ2-5,TRBD2,TRBV10-3,CAISETREGTQYF,TGTGCCATCAGTGAGACTCGGGAGGGGACCCAGTACTTC
TRBJ1-1,.,TRBV7-8,CASSLGLGGDTEAFF,TGTGCCAGCAGCTTAGGTCTGGGCGGGGACACTGAAGCTTTCTTT
TRBJ2-7,.,TRBV5-1,CASSPYSLGYEQYF,TGCGCCAGCAGCCCGTATAGTTTGGGGTACGAGCAGTACTTC
TRBJ2-2,TRBD1,TRBV7-3,CASSHRPSGQGSTGELFF,TGTGCCAGCAGCCACCGTCCTTCGGGACAGGGGAGTACCGGGGAGCTGTTTTTT
TRBJ1-3,.,TRBV4-1,CASSLRVGENTIYF,TGCGCCAGCAGCCTCAGGGTTGGGGAAAACACCATATATTTT
TRBJ2-2,TRBD1,TRBV18,CASSARQGANTGELFF,TGTGCCAGCTCAGCGAGACAGGGCGCGAACACCGGGGAGCTGTTTTTT
TRBJ1-1,TRBD1,TRBV6-6,CASSSGHPGQEAFF,TGTGCCAGCAGTTCGGGCCACCCGGGACAGGAAGCTTTCTTT
TRBJ2-7,.,TRBV28,CASSRHYRGGSSYEQYF,TGTGCCAGCAGTAGACATTACAGGGGGGGATCCTCATACGAGCAGTACTTC
TRBJ2-3,TRBD1,TRBV7-2,CASSLHPDRPSTDTQYF,TGTGCCAGCAGCTTACACCCGGACAGGCCTAGCACAGATACGCAGTATTTT
TRBJ2-5,.,TRBV6-6,CASSYEMETQYF,TGTGCCAGCAGTTATGAGATGGAGACCCAGTACTTC
TRBJ2-5,TRBD2,TRBV15,CATIQASGGTIGTQYF,TGTGCCACCATCCAGGCGTCGGGAGGGACGATTGGGACCCAGTACTTC
TRBJ2-7,.,TRBV5-6,CASSLGSGGAYYEQYF,TGTGCCAGCAGCTTGGGATCAGGGGGGGCCTATTACGAGCAGTACTTC
TRBJ1-5,.,TRBV6-1,CASSDNSNQPQHF,TGTGCCAGCAGTGATAATAGCAATCAGCCCCAGCATTTT
TRBJ2-5,TRBD2,TRBV2,CASRGLSGGHGTQYF,TGTGCCAGCAGAGGCCTTAGCGGGGGGCATGGGACCCAGTACTTC
TRBJ1-1,.,TRBV9,CASSLGYRNTEAFF,TGTGCCAGCAGCTTGGGGTACAGGAACACTGAAGCTTTCTTT
TRBJ1-1,.,TRBV5-1,CASSLVPAGMNTEAFF,TGCGCCAGCAGCTTGGTCCCCGCAGGGATGAACACTGAAGCTTTCTTT
TRBJ2-5,.,TRBV15,CATSRGGLETQYF,TGTGCCACCAGCAGAGGAGGGCTGGAGACCCAGTACTTC
TRBJ2-1,.,TRBV9,CASSVSPGEYNEQFF,TGTGCCAGCAGCGTCTCCCCCGGTGAGTACAATGAGCAGTTCTTC
TRBJ2-7,.,TRBV18,CASFTGTAQYEQYF,TGTGCCAGCTTTACCGGGACCGCCCAGTACGAGCAGTACTTC
TRBJ2-5,.,TRBV4-1,CASSRGQGAPQETQYF,TGCGCCAGCAGCCGAGGGCAGGGTGCCCCCCAAGAGACCCAGTACTTC